This TCR beta chain was documented in a study of siplizumab effects on memory and regulatory T cells. Study-wide results and caveats: Alloreactive sequences that could be traced to unstimulated CD4+ memory cells showed a significant reduction under siplizumab. There were only a minor fraction of alloreactive clones that mapped to unstimulated subsets.

About this clone: What it binds is unknown.

TCRdb's copy holds only in-frame clones and misses some; the assay was immunoSEQ multiplex PCR. This table has 110,000 or so clones, just over 90% appearing once. V lost 5 bases and J lost 7; bases outside the gene matches: 10. Germline V CDR1 and CDR2: MNHEY, SMNVEV (reference sequence). CDR3 length: 15 amino acids. The receptor's source is a human donor in good health. The material sequenced was CD4+ T cells sorted from blood. The rearrangement joins TRBV27 to TRBJ2-5, with 10 bases that match TRBD1. The CDR3 is CASSLGQGKVGTQYF. CDR3 sequence (DNA): TGTGCCAGCAGTCTGGGACAGGGGAAAGTAGGGACCCAGTACTTC.